Below are 20 T cell receptor beta chains sequenced from a single sample in a study of blood T cell repertoires in COVID-19. Profiled with immunoSEQ multiplex PCR; TCRdb holds only in-frame clones, not every one. The sample includes 150,000 to 200,000 clones, just over 90% of them seen just once. Sequenced sample: peripheral blood. These receptors originate from an older woman with COVID-19, enrolled during active disease.

The chain is built from TRBV15 and TRBJ1-5; a possible D gene is TRBD1 (5 bases). Trimming left V 3 bases short and J 3 bases short, with 12 bases between. Germline V CDR1 and CDR2: LNHNV, YYDKDF (reference sequence). The CDR3 covers 15 residues. The CDR3 sequence is CATSRAGSNNQPQHF. Here the CDR3 DNA reads TGTGCCACCAGCAGGGCAGGGTCTAACAATCAGCCCCAGCATTTT.

The chain couples TRBV13 to TRBJ1-1; 9 nucleotides line up with TRBD1. Germline V lookup: CDR1 PRHDT, CDR2 FYEKMQ (reference sequence). CDR3 length equals 15 residues. V dropped 5 bases and J dropped 4; count of bases not matched to a gene: 8. The CDR3 loop reads CASSLDRGQATEAFF. The CDR3 DNA is TGTGCCAGCAGCCTGGACAGGGGTCAGGCCACTGAAGCTTTCTTT. The full variable domain, rest sourced from reference TRBV13 and TRBJ1-1, is AAGVIQSPRHLIKEKRETATLKCYPIPRHDTVYWYQQGPGQDPQFLISFYEKMQSDKGSIPDRFSAQQFSDYHSELNMSSLELGDSALYFCASSLDRGQATEAFFGQGTRLTVV.

The chain employs TRBV6-5 and TRBJ1-5; D is possibly TRBD1 (6 bases). The CDR3 has 14 amino acids. V was shortened by 4 bases and J by 2 bases, with 9 bases between the two germline ends. CDR1 MNHEY and CDR2 SVGAGI come from the germline V gene. CDR3 coding DNA: TGTGCCAGCAGTTCTAACAGGGGCAATCAGCCCCAGCATTTT. Its translation is CASSSNRGNQPQHF.

The chain has TRBV6-5 and TRBJ1-6, with 9 bases fitting TRBD1. The germline V gene encodes CDR1 MNHEY and CDR2 SVGAGI. The J segment lost 10 bases and the V segment lost 2 bases, leaving 3 bases of the junction unmatched. This CDR3 comprises 14 residues. The CDR3 loop reads CASSYPGQGSPLHF. The CDR3 DNA follows: TGTGCCAGCAGTTACCCCGGACAGGGGTCACCCCTCCACTTT.

Turning to this clone: This CDR3 is also generated by other DNA sequences in the sample. The genes are TRBV7-2 and TRBJ2-3, with 9 bases aligning to TRBD1. The CDR3 loop spans 15 amino acids. Germline CDR1 reads SGHTA; CDR2 reads FQGNSA. The V segment lost 3 bases and the J segment 2 bases; nucleotides outside the gene matches: 3. The CDR3: CASSFDRGSTDTQYF. The CDR3 DNA is TGTGCCAGCAGCTTTGACAGGGGGTCCACAGATACGCAGTATTTT.

This clone showed up just once. This sequence joins TRBV4-3 and TRBJ1-4; 9 bases match TRBD1. V trimming: 2 bases; J trimming: 7 bases; junction bases outside the gene matches: 5. Germline CDR1 reads LGHNA; CDR2 reads YSLEER. The CDR3 length is 15 residues. DNA for the CDR3: TGCGCCAGCAGCCAACGTAGGGACAGGGTTGAAAAACTGTTTTTT. Translation gives CASSQRRDRVEKLFF.

The chain joins TRBV7-2 to TRBJ1-2; D may be TRBD1 (6 bases). Germline values: CDR1 SGHTA, CDR2 FQGNSA. The CDR3 covers 15 residues. The V gene lost 1 base and the J gene lost 7 bases, with 16 bases spanning the gap. As DNA, the CDR3 is TGTGCCAGCAGCTTAGTATCAGGGGATCTCCGTGGCTACACCTTC. Its translation is CASSLVSGDLRGYTF.

The chain recombines TRBV5-1 with TRBJ1-2, with 8 bases lining up with TRBD1. J lost 7 bases, V lost 5 bases, and 13 bases had no gene match. Looked up from germline, CDR1 is SGHRS and CDR2 is YFSETQ. CDR3 length equals 15 residues. The CDR3 protein is CASSNRGVLEGGYTF. For the CDR3, the DNA is TGCGCCAGCAGTAACAGGGGGGTCTTGGAGGGTGGCTACACCTTC.

V gene TRBV5-6 combines with J gene TRBJ2-1, with 8 bases matching TRBD2. CDR3 length: 17 residues. Trimming removed 6 bases from V and 9 bases from J; junction bases left unmatched: 20. Germline CDR1 reads SGHDT; CDR2 reads YYEEEE. Here the CDR3 reads CASTDEVGTRIGSEQFF. CDR3 sequence (DNA): TGTGCCAGCACCGACGAGGTAGGGACTAGGATAGGAAGTGAGCAGTTCTTC.

The V and J genes are TRBV6-4 and TRBJ1-2; TRBD1 matches 7 bases. V lost 4 bases, J lost 6 bases, and 14 bases stayed unmatched. The CDR3 runs to 16 residues. Germline CDR1 and CDR2: MRHNA and SNTAGT. The CDR3 DNA is TGTGCCAGCAGTGTCCAATCGACAGGGACCCTCGATGGCTACACCTTC. It specifies CASSVQSTGTLDGYTF.

V usage is TRBV19 and J usage is TRBJ1-1, with 7 bases aligning to TRBD1. Germline V gene lookup returns CDR1 LNHDA and CDR2 SQIVND (reference sequence). Trimming at V came to 1 base and at J to 6 bases, leaving 2 bases not matched to a gene. The CDR3 covers 13 residues. As DNA, the CDR3 is TGTGCCAGTAGTATAGTCGACAGGGCTGAAGCTTTCTTT. Protein product: CASSIVDRAEAFF. Together with reference TRBV19 and TRBJ1-1, the CDR3 gives the full variable domain: DGGITQSPKYLFRKEGQNVTLSCEQNLNHDAMYWYRQDPGQGLRLIYYSQIVNDFQKGDIAEGYSVSREKKESFPLTVTSAQKNPTAFYLCASSIVDRAEAFFGQGTRLTVV.

The chain carries TRBV4-3 and TRBJ2-3; 7 bases are shared with TRBD2. V shed 3 bases, J shed 5 bases, and the junction held 11 bases outside the gene matches. The CDR3 has 16 amino acids. In germline, CDR1 is LGHNA, CDR2 YSLEER. Written as DNA, the CDR3 is TGCGCCAGCAGCCAGCCAGGGAGCGGGGTGGGAGATACGCAGTATTTT. This gives the protein CASSQPGSGVGDTQYF.

The DNA for the CDR3 is TGTGCCTGGAGTGCAATAGCGAACACCGGGGAGCTGTTTTTT. It codes for CAWSAIANTGELFF. The chain carries TRBV30 and TRBJ2-2; D is unresolved. The CDR3 has 14 residues. CDR1 and CDR2 (germline): GTSNPN, SVGIG (reference sequence). V was cut by 1 base and J by 0 bases, with 6 bases left in between.

The chain employs TRBV2 and TRBJ2-7; the match to TRBD2 covers 8 bases. The CDR3 has 14 amino acids. The V and J ends lost 7 bases and 7 bases, in that order; junction bases with no gene match: 12. Germline assignment: CDR1 SNHLY and CDR2 FYNNEI. The CDR3 protein is CASTQPAGVREQYF. The CDR3 DNA is TGTGCCAGCACCCAGCCAGCGGGGGTCCGGGAGCAGTACTTC.

The chain uses TRBV27 and TRBJ2-5; 9 bases align to TRBD1. The CDR3 is 15 residues long. Germline V gene lookup returns CDR1 MNHEY and CDR2 SMNVEV (reference sequence). J was trimmed by 10 bases and V by 5 bases; bases with no gene match: 14. In DNA, the CDR3 is TGTGCCAGCAGTAACCCGCGGACAGGGGCCCTTCTCCAGTACTTC. The encoded protein is CASSNPRTGALLQYF.

The chain has TRBV19 and TRBJ1-5; D gene ambiguous. The germline V gene has CDR1 LNHDA and CDR2 SQIVND (reference sequence). V was trimmed by 1 base and J by 3 bases, leaving 10 bases between them. The CDR3 spans 15 residues. The CDR3 is CASSIVGLINQPQHF. CDR3 DNA: TGTGCCAGTAGTATAGTGGGCCTGATCAATCAGCCCCAGCATTTT.

V is TRBV24-1 and J is TRBJ2-5; D is perhaps TRBD1 (5 bases). The germline CDR1 and CDR2 sequences are KGHDR and SFDVKD. V shed 3 bases and J shed 5 bases, with 9 bases lying between them. The CDR3 has 13 residues. CDR3 protein: CATSDDNRETQYF. The DNA of the CDR3 is TGTGCCACCAGTGATGATAACAGGGAGACCCAGTACTTC.

The V gene is TRBV4-3, the J gene TRBJ1-2; D is ambiguous. The V gene lost 3 bases and the J gene lost 8 bases, with 10 bases spanning the gap. CDR3 length equals 12 residues. Germline V gene data show CDR1 as LGHNA and CDR2 as YSLEER. CDR3 nucleotide sequence: TGCGCCAGCAGCCACCCCCTGACAGGCTACACCTTC. Its protein product is CASSHPLTGYTF.

V usage is TRBV5-1 and J usage is TRBJ2-6, with no clear D. Germline V lookup: CDR1 SGHRS, CDR2 YFSETQ. The CDR3 sequence is 14 residues long. V was shortened by 7 bases and J by 1 base, with 9 bases between the two germline ends. The CDR3 coding sequence is TGCGCCAGCGCCGTTGAGTCTGGGGCCAACGTCCTGACTTTC. It is translated as CASAVESGANVLTF.

The rearrangement links TRBV19 to TRBJ1-5; tentatively, D is TRBD1 (5 bases). The germline V and J ends were trimmed by 3 bases and 0 bases, with 12 bases remaining between them. CDR3 size: 16 residues. Germline V gene sequence: CDR1 LNHDA, CDR2 SQIVND (reference sequence). The CDR3 is CASSIRRGYSNQPQHF. The CDR3 DNA reads TGTGCCAGTAGTATTAGGAGGGGCTATAGCAATCAGCCCCAGCATTTT.